The clone carrying this T cell receptor beta chain was counted a few times. Its antigen is undetermined. Trimming left V 0 bases short and J 0 bases short, with 3 bases between. This CDR3 spans 13 amino acids. Germline CDR1 reads DFQATT; CDR2 reads SNEGSKA (reference sequence). The sample belongs to a study of identical twins. General observations from the study: The conclusions drew on cross-sectional statistical analysis instead of tracking the same donors.

Via MiXCR, TCRdb re-called the 5' RACE reads, giving one row per CDR3 protein. The sample lists about 220,000 distinct CDR3 sequences, around 6.8% occurring once. The sample was also linked to a second study, of yellow fever vaccine responses in identical twins.

This chain uses TRBV20-1 with TRBJ1-5, with D unclear. The receptor was isolated from a woman between 18 and 29 years old in good health. Sequenced: memory (CD45RO+) T cells sorted from blood. The CDR3 loop reads CSARDPSNQPQHF. In DNA, the CDR3 is TGCAGTGCTAGAGATCCTAGCAATCAGCCCCAGCATTTT.